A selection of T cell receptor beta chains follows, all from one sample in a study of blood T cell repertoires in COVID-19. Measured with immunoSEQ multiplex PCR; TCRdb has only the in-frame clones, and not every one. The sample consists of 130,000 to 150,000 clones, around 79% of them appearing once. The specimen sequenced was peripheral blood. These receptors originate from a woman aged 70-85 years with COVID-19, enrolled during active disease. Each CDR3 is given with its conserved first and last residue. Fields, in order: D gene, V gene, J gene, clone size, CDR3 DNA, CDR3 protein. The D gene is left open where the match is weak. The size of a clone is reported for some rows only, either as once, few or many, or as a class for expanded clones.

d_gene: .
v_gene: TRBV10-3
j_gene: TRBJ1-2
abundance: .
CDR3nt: TGTGCCATCAGTGTCTCGGGGTCTAACTATGGCTACACCTTC
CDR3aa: CAISVSGSNYGYTF

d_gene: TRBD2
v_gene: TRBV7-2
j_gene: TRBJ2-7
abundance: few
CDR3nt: TGTGCCAGCAGCTCCCCCCCCGGGGGGAGGAACGAGCAGTACTTC
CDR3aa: CASSSPPGGRNEQYF

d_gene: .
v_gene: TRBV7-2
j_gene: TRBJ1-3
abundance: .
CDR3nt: TGTGCCAGCAGCCCCCACGCGCAGGGCGACACCATATATTTT
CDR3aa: CASSPHAQGDTIYF

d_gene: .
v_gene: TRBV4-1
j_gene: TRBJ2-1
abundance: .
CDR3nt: TGCGCCAGCAGCCAACTAGCGACCAACAATGAGCAGTTCTTC
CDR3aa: CASSQLATNNEQFF

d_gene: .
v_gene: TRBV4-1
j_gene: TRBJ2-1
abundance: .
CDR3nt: TGCGCCAGCAGCCAAGCAGGGGAGCCTGCCTACAATGAGCAGTTCTTC
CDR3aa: CASSQAGEPAYNEQFF

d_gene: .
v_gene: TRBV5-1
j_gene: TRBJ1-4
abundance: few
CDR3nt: TGCGCCAGCAGCTTGGGTGGTCGTTCTAGTGAAAAACTGTTTTTT
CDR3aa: CASSLGGRSSEKLFF

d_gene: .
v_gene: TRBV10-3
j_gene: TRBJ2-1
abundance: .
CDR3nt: TGTGCCATCAGTGGGAATGCGGAAAATGAGCAGTTCTTC
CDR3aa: CAISGNAENEQFF

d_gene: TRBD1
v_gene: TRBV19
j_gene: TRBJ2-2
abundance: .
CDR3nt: TGTGCCAGTAGTCCCGACAGGGGGAACACCGGGGAGCTGTTTTTT
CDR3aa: CASSPDRGNTGELFF

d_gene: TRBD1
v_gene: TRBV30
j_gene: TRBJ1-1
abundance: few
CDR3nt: TGTGCCTGGATGAGGGACAGGAACACTGAAGCTTTCTTT
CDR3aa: CAWMRDRNTEAFF

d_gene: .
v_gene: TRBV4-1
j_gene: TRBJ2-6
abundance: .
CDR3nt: TGCGCCAGCAGCCTACAGGGAAATGGGGCCAACGTCCTGACTTTC
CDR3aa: CASSLQGNGANVLTF

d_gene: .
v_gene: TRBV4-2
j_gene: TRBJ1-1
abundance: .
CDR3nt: TGTGCCAGCAGCCATGTTCTAAACACTGAAGCTTTCTTT
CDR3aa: CASSHVLNTEAFF

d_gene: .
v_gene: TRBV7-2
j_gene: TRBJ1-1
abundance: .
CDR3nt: TGTGCCAGCAGCCCCGGACTGGTGAACACTGAAGCTTTCTTT
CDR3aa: CASSPGLVNTEAFF

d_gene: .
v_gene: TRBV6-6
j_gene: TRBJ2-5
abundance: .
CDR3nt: TGTGCCAGCAGTACTCGGGGTTCTGAGACCCAGTACTTC
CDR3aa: CASSTRGSETQYF

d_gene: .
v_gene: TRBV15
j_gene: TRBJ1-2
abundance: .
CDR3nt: TGTGCCACCAGCAGGCCCGGGAAATTTAGGGGGAATGGCTACACCTTC
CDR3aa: CATSRPGKFRGNGYTF

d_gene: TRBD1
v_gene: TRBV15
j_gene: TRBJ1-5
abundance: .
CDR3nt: TGTGCCACCAGCAGGGGGACAGGTAGCAATCAGCCCCAGCATTTT
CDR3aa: CATSRGTGSNQPQHF

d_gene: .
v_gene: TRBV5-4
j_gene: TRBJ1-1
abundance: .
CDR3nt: TGTGCCAGGGCACTCCTCCCGGGGACTGAAGCTTTCTTT
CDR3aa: CARALLPGTEAFF

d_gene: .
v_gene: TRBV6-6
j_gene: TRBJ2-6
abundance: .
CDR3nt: TGTGCCAGCGGACAGACTGGGGCCAACGTCCTGACTTTC
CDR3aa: CASGQTGANVLTF

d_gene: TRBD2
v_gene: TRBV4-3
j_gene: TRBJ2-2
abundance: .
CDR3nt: TGCGCCAGCAGCCAAGATAGTCTAGCGGGGGGCCACACCGGGGAGCTGTTTTTT
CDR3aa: CASSQDSLAGGHTGELFF

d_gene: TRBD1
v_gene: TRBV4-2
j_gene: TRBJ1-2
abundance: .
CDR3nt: TGTGCCAGCAGCCAAGATGGACAGGGAAGGAGGAGCGGCTACACCTTC
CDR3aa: CASSQDGQGRRSGYTF

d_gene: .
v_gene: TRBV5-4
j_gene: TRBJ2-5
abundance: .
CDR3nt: TGTGCCAGCAGCTCACCGGGCCCAGGACAGGAGACCCAGTACTTC
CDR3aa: CASSSPGPGQETQYF

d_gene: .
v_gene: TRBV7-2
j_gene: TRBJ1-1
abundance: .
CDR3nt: TGTGCCAGCAGCCCTCCCGGGACATTGAGGGGGAACACTGAAGCTTTCTTT
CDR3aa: CASSPPGTLRGNTEAFF

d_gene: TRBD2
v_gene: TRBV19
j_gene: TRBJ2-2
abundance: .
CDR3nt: TGTGCCAGTAGTATTCTAGCGGGGTCGAACACCGGGGAGCTGTTTTTT
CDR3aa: CASSILAGSNTGELFF

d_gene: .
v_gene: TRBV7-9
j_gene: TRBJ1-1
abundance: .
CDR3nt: TGTGCCAGCAGCTTAGGTGGGGCGAACACTGAAGCTTTCTTT
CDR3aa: CASSLGGANTEAFF

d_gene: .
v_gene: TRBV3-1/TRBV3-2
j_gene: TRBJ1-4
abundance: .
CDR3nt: TGTGCCAGCAGCCCGCGGTGGAGGGCAGGCGAAAAACTGTTTTTT
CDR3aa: CASSPRWRAGEKLFF

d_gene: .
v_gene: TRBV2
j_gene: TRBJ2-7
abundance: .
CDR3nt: TGTGCCAGCAAAGAGGACAGATTGAGCTCCTACGAGCAGTACTTC
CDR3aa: CASKEDRLSSYEQYF

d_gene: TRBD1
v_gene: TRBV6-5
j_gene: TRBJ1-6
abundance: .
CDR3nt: TGTGCCAGCACCGCGACAGGGGATAATTCACCCCTCCACTTT
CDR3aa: CASTATGDNSPLHF

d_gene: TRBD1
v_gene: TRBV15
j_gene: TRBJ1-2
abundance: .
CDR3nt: TGTGCCACCAGCAGAGATAGGCAGGGGGTTGGTGGCTACACCTTC
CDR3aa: CATSRDRQGVGGYTF

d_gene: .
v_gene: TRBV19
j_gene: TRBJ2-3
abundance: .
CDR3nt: TGTGCCAGTAGGAAGGGTCAGGGGACAGATACGCAGTATTTT
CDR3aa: CASRKGQGTDTQYF

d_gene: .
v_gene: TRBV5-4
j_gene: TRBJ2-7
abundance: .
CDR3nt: TGTGCCAGCAGCCTGGACCGCGGCACCTACGAGCAGTACTTC
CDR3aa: CASSLDRGTYEQYF

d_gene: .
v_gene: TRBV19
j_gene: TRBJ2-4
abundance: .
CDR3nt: TGTGCCAGTAGTATGGGGGGACCTATAGCCAAAAACATTCAGTACTTC
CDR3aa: CASSMGGPIAKNIQYF

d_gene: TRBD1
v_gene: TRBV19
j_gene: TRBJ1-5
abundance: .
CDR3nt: TGTGCCAGTATTGGAGGGGGCTCAAGCAATCAGCCCCAGCATTTT
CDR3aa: CASIGGGSSNQPQHF

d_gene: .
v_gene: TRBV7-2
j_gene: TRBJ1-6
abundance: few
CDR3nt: TGTGCCAGCAGCTCCTTCTATAATTCACCCCTCCACTTT
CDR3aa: CASSSFYNSPLHF

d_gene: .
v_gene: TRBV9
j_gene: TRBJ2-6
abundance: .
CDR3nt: TGTGCCAGCAGTGTTACAGGGTCCGGGGCCAACGTCCTGACTTTC
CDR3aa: CASSVTGSGANVLTF

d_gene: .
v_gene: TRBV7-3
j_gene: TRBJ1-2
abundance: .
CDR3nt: TGTGCCAGCAGCCGAACGGGACAAGACTATGGCTACACCTTC
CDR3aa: CASSRTGQDYGYTF

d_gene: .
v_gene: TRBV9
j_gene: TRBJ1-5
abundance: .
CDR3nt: TGTGCCAGCAGCGCCTCAGGGCTCCGGCCCCAGCATTTT
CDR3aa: CASSASGLRPQHF

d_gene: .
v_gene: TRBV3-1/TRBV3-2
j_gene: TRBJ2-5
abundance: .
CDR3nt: TGTGCCAGCAGCCAAGGCCGGGCGGGATTTGGCCAAGAGACCCAGTACTTC
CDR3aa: CASSQGRAGFGQETQYF

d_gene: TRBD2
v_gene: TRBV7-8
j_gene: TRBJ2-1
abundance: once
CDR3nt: TGTGCCAGCAGCCTATACAAGGATAGCGGGGTCCTCGCTGGTGAGCAGTTCTTC
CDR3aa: CASSLYKDSGVLAGEQFF

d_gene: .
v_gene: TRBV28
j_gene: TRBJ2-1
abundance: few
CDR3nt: TGTGCCAGCAGTTTAATTAACAATGAGCAGTTCTTC
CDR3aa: CASSLINNEQFF

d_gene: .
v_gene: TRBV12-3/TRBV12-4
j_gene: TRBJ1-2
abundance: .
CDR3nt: TGTGCCAGCAGTATCAGGGTCCCCTATGGCTACACCTTC
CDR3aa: CASSIRVPYGYTF

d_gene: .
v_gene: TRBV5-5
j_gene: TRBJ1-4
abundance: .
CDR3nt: TGTGCCAGCAGCTTGGGTTTGTTCGGTGCTAATGAAAAACTGTTTTTT
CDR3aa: CASSLGLFGANEKLFF

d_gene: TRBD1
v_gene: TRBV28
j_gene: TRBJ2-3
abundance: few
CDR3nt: TGTGCCAGCAGGGGACAGACGCCTAGCACAGATACGCAGTATTTT
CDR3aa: CASRGQTPSTDTQYF

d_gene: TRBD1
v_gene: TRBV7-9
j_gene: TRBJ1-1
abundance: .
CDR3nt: TGTGCCAGCAGCTTAATGACAGGGGACACTGAAGCTTTCTTT
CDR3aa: CASSLMTGDTEAFF

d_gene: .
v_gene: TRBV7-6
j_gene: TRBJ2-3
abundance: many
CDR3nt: TGTGCCAGCAGCTTTTCCAACCACAGAGATACGCAGTATTTT
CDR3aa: CASSFSNHRDTQYF

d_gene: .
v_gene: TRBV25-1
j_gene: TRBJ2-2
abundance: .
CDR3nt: TGTGCCAGCAGTGTACAGGGAGTTGACACCGGGGAGCTGTTTTTT
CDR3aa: CASSVQGVDTGELFF

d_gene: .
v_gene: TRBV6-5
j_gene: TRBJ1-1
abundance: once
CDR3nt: TGTGCCAGCAGTTACTCGGCGGGGGTTGAAGCTTTCTTT
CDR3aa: CASSYSAGVEAFF